This T cell receptor (beta chain) came from a study of blood T cells in healthy people across ages. Sample-barcoded 5' priming and a J-beta primer mix drove a second PCR of roughly 6 to 12 cycles. In TCRdb, the 5' RACE reads were re-called with MiXCR into one record per CDR3 protein. The sample yields some 920,000 distinct CDR3 sequences, about 53% seen once. Every donor gave approximately 10 milliliters of peripheral blood. Germline values: CDR1 SGHTA, CDR2 FQGNSA. Trimming shortened V by 8 bases and J by 11 bases, and 21 bases separated the two germline ends. There are 13 residues in the CDR3. For this clonotype: Its target is not known.

Study-level findings and limits: Both higher diversity and more naive CD4+ cells marked long-lived donors when set against aged donors. In the absence of known donor CMV status, changes in expanded clonotypes were possibly confounded.

The clonotype originates from a woman aged 55 to 70 in good health. The rearrangement links TRBV7-2 to TRBJ2-5; D remains unclear. The sequencing input was blood. This chain's CDR3 is CASATQKVAGQYF. The CDR3 region has the DNA TGTGCCAGCGCTACCCAGAAGGTAGCTGGGCAGTACTTC.